One and the same sample provided the 9 T cell receptor beta chains below, sequenced in a study of blood T cell repertoires in COVID-19. Data came from immunoSEQ multiplex PCR; TCRdb stores just in-frame clones and leaves some out. The profile shows hundreds of thousands of clones, 87% of them singletons. What was sequenced was PBMCs or T cells enriched from blood (not recorded which). These receptors all come from a woman aged 40 to 55 who had recovered from COVID-19.

The genes are TRBV28 and TRBJ1-5; 8 bases fit TRBD1. CDR3 length: 15 residues. V was pared by 7 bases and J by 3 bases, with 8 bases of the junction left unmatched. Germline CDR1 MDHEN, CDR2 SYDVKM. CDR3 region: CASKPGTGPNQPQHF. The DNA for the CDR3 is TGTGCCAGCAAACCCGGGACAGGCCCCAATCAGCCCCAGCATTTT.

This chain joins TRBV19 and TRBJ1-2; 8 bases align to TRBD1. This CDR3 has 15 residues. The germline V gene has CDR1 LNHDA and CDR2 SQIVND (reference sequence). With V trimmed by 4 bases and J by 4 bases, 8 bases remained unmatched. CDR3 nucleotide sequence: TGTGCCAGTAGTAGAGGGACAGGAGCCCGCTATGGCTACACCTTC. Encoded protein: CASSRGTGARYGYTF.

The CDR3 region is CASSSPRREASFSYNEQFF. The DNA for the CDR3 is TGTGCCAGCAGCTCCCCCCGGCGGGAGGCCTCCTTCTCCTACAATGAGCAGTTCTTC. The V and J genes are TRBV11-2 and TRBJ2-1, with 8 bases lining up with TRBD2. Per germline, CDR1 SGHAT and CDR2 FQNNGV. V trimming: 4 bases; J trimming: 0 bases; junction bases outside the gene matches: 14. The length of the CDR3 is 19 residues.

V is TRBV11-2 and J is TRBJ2-7; TRBD2 aligns across 11 bases. The CDR3 sequence is 17 residues long. The germline gives CDR1 SGHAT, CDR2 FQNNGV. Germline trimming cut 5 bases from V and 5 bases from J; bases unmatched to any gene: 14. The CDR3 sequence: CASSQGTTSGSFHEQYF. The DNA of the CDR3 is TGTGCCAGCAGCCAGGGGACAACTAGCGGGAGCTTCCACGAGCAGTACTTC.

The chain's CDR3 is CASVRLDSNTGELFF. The CDR3 nucleotides are TGTGCCAGCGTAAGGTTGGACAGCAACACCGGGGAGCTGTTTTTT. V is TRBV2 and J is TRBJ2-2; maybe TRBD1 (6 bases). Germline assignment: CDR1 SNHLY and CDR2 FYNNEI. CDR3 length equals 15 residues. V lost 8 bases and J 2 bases, leaving 15 bases between the germline ends.

The chain joins TRBV13 to TRBJ2-7; TRBD2 aligns across 9 bases. Germline-derived CDR1 and CDR2 are PRHDT and FYEKMQ (reference sequence). Trimming took 5 bases from V and 0 from J; bases not matched to a gene: 8. The CDR3 has 16 amino acids. CDR3 DNA sequence: TGTGCCAGCAGCCGGTTCCTGACTAGCGGCTCCTACGAGCAGTACTTC. Its protein product is CASSRFLTSGSYEQYF.

This chain links TRBV6-2 or TRBV6-3 with TRBJ2-1, with TRBD2 identical over 14 bases. The CDR3 runs 17 residues. V lost 2 bases to trimming and J lost 7 bases; unmatched junction nucleotides: 7. CDR1 and CDR2 from the germline V gene are MNHEY and SVGEGT. CDR3 region: CASSYRSGTSGRNEQFF. CDR3 bases: TGTGCCAGCAGTTACCGGTCCGGGACTAGCGGGAGAAATGAGCAGTTCTTC.

The V gene is TRBV12-3 or TRBV12-4, the J gene TRBJ2-7; weak D call: TRBD2 (6 bases). V dropped 6 bases and J dropped 7 bases, with 16 bases sitting between them. This CDR3 region has 13 residues. The CDR3 DNA reads as TGTGCCAGCAGGTCCTCGGGAGAGCGGGAGCAGTACTTC. It yields the protein CASRSSGEREQYF.

A single count supports this clone. The chain is built from TRBV28 and TRBJ2-5; 9 nucleotides line up with TRBD1. V shed 5 bases and J 4 bases; nucleotides not matched to a gene: 5. Germline loops: CDR1 MDHEN, CDR2 SYDVKM. There are 14 residues in the CDR3. The CDR3 sequence: CASSRDRVRETQYF. The CDR3 coding sequence is TGTGCCAGCAGTCGGGACAGGGTTCGAGAGACCCAGTACTTC.